This entry lists 27 T cell receptor beta chains sequenced from one sample in a study of early T cells in non-severe SARS-CoV-2 infection. TCRdb analysed the 5' RACE reads with MiXCR anew, one entry per CDR3 protein. The data contain 35,000 to 45,000 distinct CDR3 sequences, approximately 5.1% of them singletons. The source was whole blood, collected at baseline. The receptors come from an adult who was a healthcare worker with PCR-confirmed SARS-CoV-2 infection or an uninfected control (not recorded which).

This clonotype has a count of ten or more. The V call is TRBV5-5, the J call TRBJ2-5; 13 nucleotides agree with TRBD2. Germline CDR1 is SGHKS and CDR2 is YYEKEE (reference sequence). The CDR3 extends over 16 amino acids. Trimming at V came to 4 bases and at J to 3 bases, leaving 6 bases not matched to a gene. The DNA for the CDR3 is TGTGCCAGCAGCCTAGGGACTAGCGGGGCCGAAGAGACCCAGTACTTC. It codes for CASSLGTSGAEETQYF.

This clonotype is medium-sized (0.01 to 0.1%). The chain is built from TRBV27 and TRBJ1-2; D uncertain. The germline CDR1 and CDR2 sequences are MNHEY and SMNVEV (reference sequence). The CDR3 contains 12 residues. V lost 6 bases and J lost 4, with 9 bases in between. The CDR3 DNA reads TGTGCCAGCAGGGGGAAGGGCTATGGCTACACCTTC. Translated, it gives CASRGKGYGYTF.

As for this clonotype: This may come from a read error, since a much larger clone is one base off. This sequence joins TRBV19 and TRBJ2-1; TRBD1 or TRBD2 may be the D gene (5 bases each). The germline V gene has CDR1 LNHDA and CDR2 SQIVND (reference sequence). This CDR3 spans 16 amino acids. Trimming shortened V by 7 bases and J by 1 base, and 17 bases separated the two germline ends. CDR3 residues: CASTISGARSYNEQFF. The CDR3, as DNA: TGTGCCAGTACCATTTCCGGGGCTAGATCCTACAATGAGCAGTTCTTC.

The V gene is TRBV11-2, the J gene TRBJ2-5, with a weak D call TRBD1 (5 bases). V was clipped by 4 bases and J by 5 bases, with 17 bases between them. The CDR3 runs 15 residues. Germline CDR1 is SGHAT and CDR2 is FQNNGV. The CDR3 here is CASSSIQGSRETQYF. CDR3 nucleotide sequence: TGTGCCAGCAGCTCCATTCAGGGCTCCAGGGAGACCCAGTACTTC.

V usage is TRBV27 and J usage is TRBJ2-1, with TRBD1 as a possible D gene (6 bases). The germline CDR1 and CDR2 sequences are MNHEY and SMNVEV (reference sequence). The CDR3 is 17 residues long. The germline V and J ends were trimmed by 5 bases and 2 bases, with 19 bases remaining between them. In DNA, the CDR3 is TGTGCCAGCAGTCTATACCCACAGGGAAAGACCTACAATGAGCAGTTCTTC. This codes for CASSLYPQGKTYNEQFF.

This chain joins TRBV19 and TRBJ2-1, with 9 nucleotides matching TRBD2. Germline assignment: CDR1 LNHDA and CDR2 SQIVND (reference sequence). This CDR3 has 16 residues. With 5 bases clipped from V and 4 bases from J, the junction kept 9 bases outside the gene matches. The DNA of the CDR3 is TGTGCCAGTAGTCAACATACTAGCGGGCCTTACAATGAGCAGTTCTTC. Amino acid sequence: CASSQHTSGPYNEQFF.

This clonotype was counted only a few times. The V and J genes are TRBV7-9 and TRBJ1-1; 8 nucleotides agree with TRBD1. The CDR3 extends over 16 amino acids. Germline assignment: CDR1 SEHNR and CDR2 FQNEAQ (reference sequence). V was pared by 5 bases and J by 3 bases, with 11 bases of the junction left unmatched. The DNA for the CDR3 is TGTGCCAGCAGCAGCGCAGGGGGCGTAAAGGACACTGAAGCTTTCTTT. Its protein product is CASSSAGGVKDTEAFF.

This clonotype was observed at least ten times. This sequence joins TRBV6-6 and TRBJ2-1; D ambiguous. Germline loops: CDR1 MNHNY, CDR2 SVGAGI (reference sequence). The CDR3 loop spans 12 amino acids. V lost 5 bases and J 8 bases, leaving 10 bases between the germline ends. The CDR3 DNA sequence: TGTGCCAGCAGTACCTACAGCGATGAGCAGTTCTTC. It translates to CASSTYSDEQFF.

In this sample, this clonotype turned up many times. The V call is TRBV12-3 or TRBV12-4, the J call TRBJ1-4; TRBD1 aligns across 8 bases. CDR3 length: 14 residues. Germline trimming cut 6 bases from V and 4 bases from J; bases unmatched to any gene: 4. CDR3 sequence reads: CASRPGGNNEKLFF. CDR3 DNA sequence: TGTGCCAGCAGACCAGGGGGCAATAATGAAAAACTGTTTTTT.

This clonotype was seen many times. The V gene is TRBV7-2, the J gene TRBJ1-5, with D perhaps matching TRBD1 (6 bases). This CDR3 has 14 amino acids. The V end was cut by 4 bases, the J end by 3 bases, with 10 bases between. Germline loops: CDR1 SGHTA, CDR2 FQGNSA. This CDR3 is CASSSQGPNQPQHF. For the CDR3, the DNA is TGTGCCAGCAGCTCACAGGGCCCCAATCAGCCCCAGCATTTT. Using reference TRBV7-2 and TRBJ1-5 for the parts outside the CDR3, the full variable domain is GAGVSQSPSNKVTEKGKDVELRCDPISGHTALYWYRQSLGQGLEFLIYFQGNSAPDKSGLPSDRFSAERTGGSVSTLTIQRTQQEDSAVYLCASSSQGPNQPQHFGDGTRLSIL.

Details on this clonotype: An end of the junction differs from the germline gene, which may be a read error. The chain carries TRBV14 and TRBJ2-2; TRBD2 matches at 10 bases. Germline CDR1 SGHDN, CDR2 FVKESK. The CDR3 sequence is 15 residues long. CDR3 coding DNA: TGTGCCAGCAGCCTTCTAGCGGGAGTGTTCGGGGAGTTGTTTTTT. Its protein is CASSLLAGVFGELFF.

This clonotype came up many times. J is TRBJ1-2 and V is TRBV6-6; D uncertain. Looked up from germline, CDR1 is MNHNY and CDR2 is SVGAGI (reference sequence). The V end was cut by 3 bases, the J end by 5 bases, with 10 bases between. The CDR3 has 13 residues. The CDR3 here is CASSYSGTYGYTF. CDR3 DNA sequence: TGTGCCAGCAGTTATTCAGGAACTTATGGCTACACCTTC.

V usage is TRBV6-5 and J usage is TRBJ2-2; perhaps TRBD2 as D (6 bases). Trimming left V 6 bases short and J 4 bases short, with 21 bases between. Germline V gene sequence: CDR1 MNHEY, CDR2 SVGAGI. The CDR3 length is 17 residues. The CDR3 region is CASRPHGSEASTGELFF. As DNA, the CDR3 is TGTGCCAGCAGACCCCACGGGAGCGAGGCCAGCACCGGGGAGCTGTTTTTT.

Ten or more counts support this clonotype. The rearrangement joins TRBV6-5 to TRBJ2-3; maybe TRBD2 (5 bases). The V end lost 2 bases, the J end lost 0 bases, and 12 bases lay between the germline ends. This CDR3 comprises 16 residues. CDR1 is MNHEY, CDR2 SVGAGI, per germline. Here the CDR3 reads CASSYSPAASTDTQYF. CDR3 coding DNA: TGTGCCAGCAGTTACAGTCCAGCGGCCAGCACAGATACGCAGTATTTT.

Ten or more counts support this clonotype. The chain is built from TRBV13 and TRBJ2-1, with 13 bases identical to TRBD2. Germline V lookup: CDR1 PRHDT, CDR2 FYEKMQ (reference sequence). The CDR3 is 16 amino acids. V dropped 5 bases and J dropped 8; count of bases not matched to a gene: 9. CDR3 sequence: CASSPPTSGRFHEQFF. The DNA of the CDR3 is TGTGCCAGCAGCCCCCCGACTAGCGGGAGGTTCCATGAGCAGTTCTTC.

A few counts support this clonotype. The chain carries TRBV10-1 and TRBJ1-1; D gene unclear. Trimming cost V 0 bases and J 4 bases, with 15 bases left between them. There are 16 residues in the CDR3. Per germline, CDR1 WNHNN and CDR2 SYGVQD (reference sequence). DNA for the CDR3: TGCGCCAGCAGTGAGTCTAGCGGCGTCATCGGCACTGAAGCTTTCTTT. As protein: CASSESSGVIGTEAFF.

This clonotype has at least ten counts. The gene calls are TRBV27 and TRBJ1-6; possible D gene TRBD1, 6 bases. The CDR3 is made up of 17 amino acids. The germline V gene has CDR1 MNHEY and CDR2 SMNVEV (reference sequence). The V gene lost 4 bases and the J gene lost 7 bases, with 20 bases spanning the gap. The CDR3, as DNA: TGTGCCAGCAGTTCTAACAGGGTAGACCCTGGGAATTCACCCCTCCACTTT. Translating gives CASSSNRVDPGNSPLHF.

This clonotype was counted ten times or more. The rearrangement links TRBV11-2 to TRBJ2-3; D could derive from TRBD1 or TRBD2 (6 bases each). V lost 5 bases and J 3 bases, leaving 12 bases between the germline ends. Germline V gene lookup returns CDR1 SGHAT and CDR2 FQNNGV. The CDR3 runs to 14 residues. The CDR3 reads CASSRIGGTDTQYF. The DNA for the CDR3 is TGTGCCAGCAGCCGTATAGGGGGGACAGATACGCAGTATTTT. The variable domain in full, with the rest retrieved from reference TRBV11-2 and TRBJ2-3, is EAGVAQSPRYKIIEKRQSVAFWCNPISGHATLYWYQQILGQGPKLLIQFQNNGVVDDSQLPKDRFSAERLKGVDSTLKIQPAKLEDSAVYLCASSRIGGTDTQYFGPGTRLTVL.

This clonotype was counted only a few times. The CDR3 DNA reads TGCAGTGCTAGGGACCGGGACTCAGAAGCTTTCTTT. The encoded protein is CSARDRDSEAFF. The rearrangement links TRBV20-1 to TRBJ1-1, with a weak D call TRBD1 (5 bases). This CDR3 region has 12 residues. V gave up 3 bases and J gave up 8 bases, with 13 bases separating them. Germline V gene sequence: CDR1 DFQATT, CDR2 SNEGSKA (reference sequence).

This clonotype was detected ten times or more. CDR3 in DNA: TGCGCCAGCAGCCAATACAGGGCGGGGGACACCGGGGAGCTGTTTTTT. This sequence encodes CASSQYRAGDTGELFF. This rearrangement joins TRBV4-3 to TRBJ2-2; maybe TRBD2 (7 bases). The length of the CDR3 is 16 residues. Trimming pared 2 bases from V and 3 bases from J, leaving 13 bases between. CDR1 and CDR2 from the germline V gene are LGHNA and YSLEER.

This clonotype came up many times. The chain is built from TRBV2 and TRBJ2-3; the match to TRBD2 covers 12 bases. CDR3 length: 17 amino acids. Germline V gives CDR1 SNHLY, CDR2 FYNNEI. Germline trimming cut 3 bases from V and 3 bases from J; bases unmatched to any gene: 7. CDR3 sequence reads: CASSESGLAGTTDTQYF. CDR3 nucleotide sequence: TGTGCCAGCAGTGAGTCCGGACTAGCGGGAACTACAGATACGCAGTATTTT.

This clonotype was counted a few times. The chain couples TRBV5-1 to TRBJ2-3; 14 bases map to TRBD2. There are 17 residues in the CDR3. Germline V CDR1 and CDR2: SGHRS, YFSETQ. The junction had 7 bases not matched to a gene; V was cut back by 3 bases and J by 4 bases. CDR3 residues: CASSSWGTSGGSDTQYF. CDR3 in DNA: TGCGCCAGCAGCTCCTGGGGGACTAGCGGGGGTTCAGATACGCAGTATTTT.

At least ten counts were recorded for this clonotype. This chain joins TRBV28 and TRBJ2-5, with unresolved D. Trimming left V 6 bases short and J 3 bases short, with 2 bases between. This CDR3 is 10 amino acids long. Per germline, CDR1 MDHEN and CDR2 SYDVKM. The CDR3: CASSKETQYF. CDR3 nucleotides: TGTGCCAGCAGCAAAGAGACCCAGTACTTC.

There are many counts of this clonotype. V gene TRBV5-6 combines with J gene TRBJ1-1; TRBD1 matches 7 bases. Looked up from germline, CDR1 is SGHDT and CDR2 is YYEEEE. The J segment lost 5 bases and the V segment lost 4 bases, leaving 8 bases of the junction unmatched. The CDR3 has 14 amino acids. This CDR3 is CASSPGQVWTEAFF. CDR3 DNA: TGTGCCAGCAGCCCCGGACAGGTGTGGACTGAAGCTTTCTTT. The whole variable domain, remainder taken from reference TRBV5-6 and TRBJ1-1, is DAGVTQSPTHLIKTRGQQVTLRCSPKSGHDTVSWYQQALGQGPQFIFQYYEEEERQRGNFPDRFSGHQFPNYSSELNVNALLLGDSALYLCASSPGQVWTEAFFGQGTRLTVV.

Many counts were recorded for this clonotype. The chain employs TRBV11-2 and TRBJ2-7; D gene ambiguous. The V gene lost 5 bases and the J gene lost 4 bases, with 6 bases spanning the gap. The germline CDR1 and CDR2 sequences are SGHAT and FQNNGV. This CDR3 is built from 11 residues. The CDR3 sequence: CASSRLYEQYF. The CDR3 DNA sequence: TGTGCCAGCAGCCGTCTATACGAGCAGTACTTC.

The chain couples TRBV2 to TRBJ1-5; TRBD1 might be the D (6 bases). Germline V lookup: CDR1 SNHLY, CDR2 FYNNEI. Trimming stripped 8 bases from V and 5 bases from J, with 19 bases between. The CDR3 loop spans 15 amino acids. CDR3 nucleotides: TGTGCCAGCGCGAATGACGGACAGAGCCATCAGCCCCAGCATTTT. Translation gives CASANDGQSHQPQHF. Complete variable domain (other parts from reference TRBV2 and TRBJ1-5): EPEVTQTPSHQVTQMGQEVILRCVPISNHLYFYWYRQILGQKVEFLVSFYNNEISEKSEIFDDQFSVERPDGSNFTLKIRSTKLEDSAMYFCASANDGQSHQPQHFGDGTRLSIL.

The table lists this clonotype with many counts. The chain has TRBV20-1 and TRBJ2-1; TRBD2 might be the D (6 bases). The CDR3 loop spans 14 amino acids. The germline V gene encodes CDR1 DFQATT and CDR2 SNEGSKA (reference sequence). V dropped 3 bases and J dropped 3 bases, with 12 bases sitting between them. The CDR3 is CSASQVAVYNEQFF. The CDR3 coding sequence is TGCAGTGCTAGTCAGGTAGCGGTCTACAATGAGCAGTTCTTC.